This T cell receptor beta chain was identified during a study of cytomegalovirus exposure and HLA in healthy donors. For this clone: Its antigen is not known.

General study results and limits: Previous analysis showed most TCR beta V segments were productive about 87% or about 30% of the time. Among TCR beta chains, those listed as cytomegalovirus-associated numbered some 170. In a later analysis, parvovirus B19, influenza, CMV and Epstein-Barr virus appeared linked to several top co-occurrence clusters. A reported reduction in N-insertions relative to the 666-donor mean was seen in an Asian-associated ancestry cluster in a later analysis.

Looked up from germline, CDR1 is SGHTA and CDR2 is FQGTGA. The CDR3 is 16 residues long. The V and J ends lost 1 base and 2 bases respectively, with 13 bases between them. Both 60 Vbeta primers and 13 Jbeta primers went into the PCR. Clones were read by immunoSEQ multiplex PCR, and TCRdb kept only the in-frame ones, dropping some. The sample yields 85,000 to 100,000 clones, roughly 79% seen once. The TCR originated in a woman aged 40 to 50 in good health and CMV-seronegative. The genes are TRBV7-3 and TRBJ2-3, with D possibly matching TRBD2 (5 bases). Sequencing input: PBMCs. Here the CDR3 DNA reads TGTGCCAGCAGCTTAAGATTGAGCGGTGCCACAGATACGCAGTATTTT. It yields the protein CASSLRLSGATDTQYF.